Following are 25 T cell receptor beta chains from one sample sequenced in a study of cytomegalovirus exposure and HLA in healthy donors. The PCR was carried out with 60 Vbeta primers and 13 Jbeta primers. The assay was immunoSEQ multiplex PCR, and TCRdb's table has in-frame clones only and misses some. Among 83,000 or so clones listed, 60% to 80% were seen once. Sequenced: PBMCs. These receptors came from a female donor in good health and CMV-seronegative.

V usage is TRBV5-1 and J usage is TRBJ2-7; 7 bases fit TRBD2. J gave up 5 bases and V 4 bases, and 9 bases lay outside the gene matches. The germline V gene encodes CDR1 SGHRS and CDR2 YFSETQ. The CDR3 consists of 14 residues. The CDR3 spells CASSQPGLSHEQYF. CDR3 nucleotide sequence: TGCGCCAGCAGCCAACCGGGACTAAGCCACGAGCAGTACTTC.

DNA for the CDR3: TGCGCCAGCAGCGGGACAGGGAGTGGAAACACCATATATTTT. Translated, it gives CASSGTGSGNTIYF. The chain recombines TRBV4-1 with TRBJ1-3, with TRBD1 matching over 9 bases. Germline V gene data show CDR1 as MGHRA and CDR2 as YSYEKL. The J segment lost 3 bases and the V segment lost 5 bases, leaving 2 bases of the junction unmatched. The CDR3 runs 14 residues.

The chain employs TRBV2 and TRBJ2-4, with 9 bases identical to TRBD1. V shed 8 bases, J shed 8 bases, and the junction held 13 bases outside the gene matches. The CDR3 runs 15 residues. Germline CDR1 and CDR2: SNHLY and FYNNEI. The CDR3 here is CASSGPLGQGYIQYF. CDR3 nucleotides: TGTGCCAGCTCAGGGCCTCTGGGACAGGGCTACATTCAGTACTTC.

This clone was detected only a few times. The chain joins TRBV28 to TRBJ2-5; D gene unclear. Trimming took off 3 bases at V and 2 bases at J, with 10 bases between the two ends. The CDR3 covers 14 residues. Per germline, CDR1 MDHEN and CDR2 SYDVKM. The CDR3: CASSFSQSQETQYF. CDR3 in DNA: TGTGCCAGCAGTTTCTCACAGAGTCAAGAGACCCAGTACTTC.

This chain uses TRBV9 with TRBJ2-7; D is perhaps TRBD1 (8 bases). The CDR3 covers 14 residues. V was pared by 7 bases and J by 4 bases, with 18 bases between. Germline CDR1 is SGDLS and CDR2 is YYNGEE. The CDR3 sequence: CASALGGTGYEQYF. The CDR3 nucleotides read TGTGCCAGCGCTCTGGGAGGGACAGGATACGAGCAGTACTTC.

The chain couples TRBV25-1 to TRBJ1-1; TRBD1 is a possible D gene (6 bases). Trimming took 11 bases from V and 4 from J, leaving 14 bases between them. CDR3 length equals 12 residues. Per the germline V gene, CDR1 is MGHDK and CDR2 is SYGVNS. The CDR3 nucleotides read TGTGCCTCCGGTCCAGGGGCCACTGAAGCTTTCTTT. Amino acids: CASGPGATEAFF.

This sequence joins TRBV4-3 and TRBJ2-1, with 11 bases aligning to TRBD2. The CDR3 spans 17 residues. The J segment lost 8 bases and the V segment lost 0 bases, leaving 9 bases of the junction unmatched. Germline CDR1 and CDR2: LGHNA and YSLEER. CDR3 loop: CASSQESIAGGPDEQFF. The CDR3 DNA sequence: TGCGCCAGCAGCCAAGAGAGTATAGCGGGGGGGCCGGATGAGCAGTTCTTC.

Only a few counts were recorded for this clone. The V gene is TRBV7-3, the J gene TRBJ1-6, with 7 positions matching TRBD1. J was trimmed by 10 bases and V by 5 bases; bases with no gene match: 11. This CDR3 comprises 15 residues. Germline V gene sequence: CDR1 SGHTA, CDR2 FQGTGA. CDR3 amino acids: CASSRGGQVASPLHF. The CDR3 coding sequence is TGTGCCAGCAGCAGAGGGGGCCAGGTGGCATCACCCCTCCACTTT.

This rearrangement joins TRBV4-3 to TRBJ1-5; D remains unclear. This CDR3 region has 16 residues. In germline, CDR1 is LGHNA, CDR2 YSLEER. Trimming left V 4 bases short and J 0 bases short, with 13 bases between. CDR3 loop: CASSPEVSYSNQPQHF. Here the CDR3 DNA reads TGCGCCAGCAGCCCTGAGGTATCCTATAGCAATCAGCCCCAGCATTTT.

The V gene is TRBV7-2, the J gene TRBJ2-7, with 7 bases lining up with TRBD1. Germline assignment: CDR1 SGHTA and CDR2 FQGNSA. The V and J ends lost 4 bases and 1 base, in that order; junction bases with no gene match: 7. CDR3 length equals 15 residues. The CDR3 sequence is CASSSTGVESYEQYF. CDR3 bases: TGTGCCAGCAGCTCTACAGGGGTGGAATCCTACGAGCAGTACTTC.

This clone was observed a handful of times. V is TRBV7-9 and J is TRBJ1-4, with D perhaps TRBD1 (6 bases). The germline gives CDR1 SEHNR, CDR2 FQNEAQ (reference sequence). V lost 5 bases, J lost 7 bases, and 14 bases lay in between. The CDR3 length is 14 residues. The DNA for the CDR3 is TGTGCCAGCAGCCCTGGGGGGGGCGGTGAAAAACTGTTTTTT. It yields the protein CASSPGGGGEKLFF.

This clone is a singleton in its sample. The chain has TRBV28 and TRBJ2-4, with 7 bases lining up with TRBD2. The CDR3 spans 18 residues. J gave up 2 bases and V 5 bases, and 15 bases lay outside the gene matches. The germline V gene encodes CDR1 MDHEN and CDR2 SYDVKM. The CDR3 region is CASSPPGSSGGPKNIQYF. The CDR3 region has the DNA TGTGCCAGCAGTCCCCCCGGTTCATCGGGAGGACCCAAAAACATTCAGTACTTC.

This chain links TRBV19 with TRBJ1-5, with D unclear. This CDR3 comprises 16 residues. CDR1 and CDR2 from the germline V gene are LNHDA and SQIVND (reference sequence). The ends were cut back, 3 bases at V and 3 bases at J, with 15 bases in the middle. In DNA form, the CDR3 reads TGTGCCAGTAGTATTTATGGGTCCGGAGTCAATCAGCCCCAGCATTTT. Amino acids: CASSIYGSGVNQPQHF.

This rearrangement joins TRBV9 to TRBJ2-3; TRBD2 is a possible D gene (6 bases). The CDR3 runs to 15 residues. Trimming removed 0 bases at V and 1 base at J, with 9 bases between. Germline V lookup: CDR1 SGDLS, CDR2 YYNGEE. The CDR3 loop is CASSVVSGGTDTQYF. CDR3 in DNA: TGTGCCAGCAGCGTAGTATCGGGGGGCACAGATACGCAGTATTTT.

V gene TRBV19 combines with J gene TRBJ1-1; TRBD1 is a possible D gene (6 bases). V shed 3 bases and J shed 5 bases, with 16 bases lying between them. CDR1 and CDR2 (germline): LNHDA, SQIVND (reference sequence). The CDR3 has 15 amino acids. CDR3 DNA sequence: TGTGCCAGTAGTATGAGGACCCAGGGACAAACTGAAGCTTTCTTT. Translated: CASSMRTQGQTEAFF. Complete variable domain (other parts from reference TRBV19 and TRBJ1-1): DGGITQSPKYLFRKEGQNVTLSCEQNLNHDAMYWYRQDPGQGLRLIYYSQIVNDFQKGDIAEGYSVSREKKESFPLTVTSAQKNPTAFYLCASSMRTQGQTEAFFGQGTRLTVV.

With regard to this clone: The junction differs from germline at one of its ends, possibly a read error. The chain carries TRBV7-7 and TRBJ2-5; D is perhaps TRBD2 (6 bases). The CDR3 runs to 14 residues. The germline V gene has CDR1 SSHAT and CDR2 FNYEAQ (reference sequence). The CDR3 loop reads CASSPTGGYETQYF. CDR3 nucleotide sequence: TGTGCTAGCAGCCCGACCGGGGGTTACGAGACCCAGTACTTC.

This clone was counted between two and nine times. The chain joins TRBV10-3 to TRBJ1-1, with TRBD1 matching over 7 bases. Germline V CDR1 and CDR2: ENHRY, SYGVKD. The CDR3 sequence is 14 residues long. V was pared by 10 bases and J by 5 bases, with 13 bases of the junction left unmatched. The CDR3: CATGTRGRGTEAFF. CDR3 nucleotide sequence: TGTGCCACCGGGACTAGGGGGCGAGGGACTGAAGCTTTCTTT.

The chain is built from TRBV5-1 and TRBJ2-1; 12 nucleotides match TRBD2. Germline V CDR1 and CDR2: SGHRS, YFSETQ. The CDR3 covers 19 residues. The trim removed 6 bases at V and 0 bases at J, leaving 13 bases unmatched. CDR3 DNA: TGCGCCAGCATCCTACCTCGGACTAGCGGGGCAACCTCCTACAATGAGCAGTTCTTC. The encoded protein is CASILPRTSGATSYNEQFF.

V is TRBV5-1 and J is TRBJ2-3; the match to TRBD2 covers 13 bases. Losses at the gene ends were 1 base for V and 2 bases for J; bases not matched to a gene: 7. Germline lookup yields CDR1 SGHRS and CDR2 YFSETQ. The CDR3 has 18 amino acids. CDR3 in DNA: TGCGCCAGCAGCTTGCCACTGGGACTAGCGGGAACCACAGATACGCAGTATTTT. It encodes CASSLPLGLAGTTDTQYF.

This chain connects TRBV15 to TRBJ1-5; TRBD1 is a possible D gene (5 bases). The V gene's germline CDR1 is LNHNV and CDR2 YYDKDF (reference sequence). The CDR3 runs 15 residues. With 0 bases removed from V and 8 bases from J, the gap between germline ends came to 14 bases. CDR3 in amino acids: CATSRDLGHREPQHF. DNA for the CDR3: TGTGCCACCAGCAGAGATCTTGGACACCGGGAGCCCCAGCATTTT. Using reference TRBV15 and TRBJ1-5 for the parts outside the CDR3, the full variable domain is DAMVIQNPRYQVTQFGKPVTLSCSQTLNHNVMYWYQQKSSQAPKLLFHYYDKDFNNEADTPDNFQSRRPNTSFCFLDIRSPGLGDTAMYLCATSRDLGHREPQHFGDGTRLSIL.

V gene TRBV30 combines with J gene TRBJ2-3; D perhaps matches TRBD2 (6 bases). The ends were cut back, 4 bases at V and 3 bases at J, with 8 bases in the middle. Germline loops: CDR1 GTSNPN, CDR2 SVGIG (reference sequence). The CDR3 extends over 12 amino acids. For the CDR3, the DNA is TGTGCCTGGACCCGGGGGACAGATACGCAGTATTTT. It yields the protein CAWTRGTDTQYF. The variable domain in full, with the rest retrieved from reference TRBV30 and TRBJ2-3, is SQTIHQWPATLVQPVGSPLSLECTVEGTSNPNLYWYRQAAGRGLQLLFYSVGIGQISSEVPQNLSASRPQDRQFILSSKKLLLSDSGFYLCAWTRGTDTQYFGPGTRLTVL.

The chain uses TRBV7-2 and TRBJ1-1; D remains ambiguous. This CDR3 has 14 residues. Germline V gene sequence: CDR1 SGHTA, CDR2 FQGNSA. Between the trimmed V and J ends, which lost 0 bases and 8 bases, there was a span of 13 bases. The DNA of the CDR3 is TGTGCCAGCAGCTTAGCGTCTACCGGAGGGGAAGCTTTCTTT. Its translation is CASSLASTGGEAFF. Full variable domain (missing parts from reference TRBV7-2 and TRBJ1-1): GAGVSQSPSNKVTEKGKDVELRCDPISGHTALYWYRQSLGQGLEFLIYFQGNSAPDKSGLPSDRFSAERTGGSVSTLTIQRTQQEDSAVYLCASSLASTGGEAFFGQGTRLTVV.

The J gene is TRBJ1-5, the V gene TRBV28; D gene unclear. From germline, CDR1 is MDHEN and CDR2 SYDVKM. The CDR3 sequence is 14 residues long. The ends were cut back, 5 bases at V and 2 bases at J, with 10 bases in the middle. CDR3 sequence: CASSRYRGNQPQHF. In DNA form, the CDR3 reads TGTGCCAGCAGTCGATACCGGGGCAATCAGCCCCAGCATTTT.

This clone was found once. J is TRBJ2-7 and V is TRBV10-1; D is undetermined. CDR1 WNHNN and CDR2 SYGVQD come from the germline V gene (reference sequence). Trimming took 5 bases from V and 6 from J, leaving 11 bases between them. This CDR3 spans 12 amino acids. CDR3 in amino acids: CASSPKRSEQYF. The CDR3 DNA is TGCGCCAGCAGTCCGAAGAGAAGCGAGCAGTACTTC.

The chain carries TRBV27 and TRBJ2-7; perhaps TRBD2 as D (6 bases). The V end was cut by 6 bases, the J end by 7 bases, with 10 bases between. Germline-derived CDR1 and CDR2 are MNHEY and SMNVEV (reference sequence). The CDR3 has 11 residues. The CDR3, as DNA: TGTGCCAGCAGGGGGGGTGGGGAGCAGTACTTC. This translates into CASRGGGEQYF.